The following is a T cell receptor (beta chain) sequence with its context. These data are taken from a study of blood T cell repertoires in COVID-19. For the study at large: Acute-phase and convalescent COVID-19 samples originated in the United States, Italy and Spain. Sample material is recorded as cDNA or gDNA derived from T cells, B-cell-depleted T cells, or PBMCs.

Original data processing: Reference gene primer amplification yielded estimated nucleated cell counts. The assay was immunoSEQ multiplex PCR, and TCRdb's table has in-frame clones only and misses some. D and trimming come from the DNA, and the V and J calls and clone size come from that table. The repertoire holds tens of thousands of clones, with around nine tenths as singletons. Sequencing was carried out using peripheral blood. This TCR came from a man aged 55-75 years with active or convalescent COVID-19.

The CDR3: CASSLIGGGGEQFF. The CDR3 nucleotides read TGTGCCAGCAGTTTAATCGGCGGAGGAGGTGAGCAGTTCTTC. The gene calls are TRBV28 and TRBJ2-1, with a tentative D call TRBD2 (5 bases). The CDR3 consists of 14 residues. The V gene lost 2 bases and the J gene lost 9 bases, with 14 bases spanning the gap. Germline V gene lookup returns CDR1 MDHEN and CDR2 SYDVKM. The full variable domain, rest sourced from reference TRBV28 and TRBJ2-1, is DVKVTQSSRYLVKRTGEKVFLECVQDMDHENMFWYRQDPGLGLRLIYFSYDVKMKEKGDIPEGYSVSREKKERFSLILESASTNQTSMYLCASSLIGGGGEQFFGPGTRLTVL.